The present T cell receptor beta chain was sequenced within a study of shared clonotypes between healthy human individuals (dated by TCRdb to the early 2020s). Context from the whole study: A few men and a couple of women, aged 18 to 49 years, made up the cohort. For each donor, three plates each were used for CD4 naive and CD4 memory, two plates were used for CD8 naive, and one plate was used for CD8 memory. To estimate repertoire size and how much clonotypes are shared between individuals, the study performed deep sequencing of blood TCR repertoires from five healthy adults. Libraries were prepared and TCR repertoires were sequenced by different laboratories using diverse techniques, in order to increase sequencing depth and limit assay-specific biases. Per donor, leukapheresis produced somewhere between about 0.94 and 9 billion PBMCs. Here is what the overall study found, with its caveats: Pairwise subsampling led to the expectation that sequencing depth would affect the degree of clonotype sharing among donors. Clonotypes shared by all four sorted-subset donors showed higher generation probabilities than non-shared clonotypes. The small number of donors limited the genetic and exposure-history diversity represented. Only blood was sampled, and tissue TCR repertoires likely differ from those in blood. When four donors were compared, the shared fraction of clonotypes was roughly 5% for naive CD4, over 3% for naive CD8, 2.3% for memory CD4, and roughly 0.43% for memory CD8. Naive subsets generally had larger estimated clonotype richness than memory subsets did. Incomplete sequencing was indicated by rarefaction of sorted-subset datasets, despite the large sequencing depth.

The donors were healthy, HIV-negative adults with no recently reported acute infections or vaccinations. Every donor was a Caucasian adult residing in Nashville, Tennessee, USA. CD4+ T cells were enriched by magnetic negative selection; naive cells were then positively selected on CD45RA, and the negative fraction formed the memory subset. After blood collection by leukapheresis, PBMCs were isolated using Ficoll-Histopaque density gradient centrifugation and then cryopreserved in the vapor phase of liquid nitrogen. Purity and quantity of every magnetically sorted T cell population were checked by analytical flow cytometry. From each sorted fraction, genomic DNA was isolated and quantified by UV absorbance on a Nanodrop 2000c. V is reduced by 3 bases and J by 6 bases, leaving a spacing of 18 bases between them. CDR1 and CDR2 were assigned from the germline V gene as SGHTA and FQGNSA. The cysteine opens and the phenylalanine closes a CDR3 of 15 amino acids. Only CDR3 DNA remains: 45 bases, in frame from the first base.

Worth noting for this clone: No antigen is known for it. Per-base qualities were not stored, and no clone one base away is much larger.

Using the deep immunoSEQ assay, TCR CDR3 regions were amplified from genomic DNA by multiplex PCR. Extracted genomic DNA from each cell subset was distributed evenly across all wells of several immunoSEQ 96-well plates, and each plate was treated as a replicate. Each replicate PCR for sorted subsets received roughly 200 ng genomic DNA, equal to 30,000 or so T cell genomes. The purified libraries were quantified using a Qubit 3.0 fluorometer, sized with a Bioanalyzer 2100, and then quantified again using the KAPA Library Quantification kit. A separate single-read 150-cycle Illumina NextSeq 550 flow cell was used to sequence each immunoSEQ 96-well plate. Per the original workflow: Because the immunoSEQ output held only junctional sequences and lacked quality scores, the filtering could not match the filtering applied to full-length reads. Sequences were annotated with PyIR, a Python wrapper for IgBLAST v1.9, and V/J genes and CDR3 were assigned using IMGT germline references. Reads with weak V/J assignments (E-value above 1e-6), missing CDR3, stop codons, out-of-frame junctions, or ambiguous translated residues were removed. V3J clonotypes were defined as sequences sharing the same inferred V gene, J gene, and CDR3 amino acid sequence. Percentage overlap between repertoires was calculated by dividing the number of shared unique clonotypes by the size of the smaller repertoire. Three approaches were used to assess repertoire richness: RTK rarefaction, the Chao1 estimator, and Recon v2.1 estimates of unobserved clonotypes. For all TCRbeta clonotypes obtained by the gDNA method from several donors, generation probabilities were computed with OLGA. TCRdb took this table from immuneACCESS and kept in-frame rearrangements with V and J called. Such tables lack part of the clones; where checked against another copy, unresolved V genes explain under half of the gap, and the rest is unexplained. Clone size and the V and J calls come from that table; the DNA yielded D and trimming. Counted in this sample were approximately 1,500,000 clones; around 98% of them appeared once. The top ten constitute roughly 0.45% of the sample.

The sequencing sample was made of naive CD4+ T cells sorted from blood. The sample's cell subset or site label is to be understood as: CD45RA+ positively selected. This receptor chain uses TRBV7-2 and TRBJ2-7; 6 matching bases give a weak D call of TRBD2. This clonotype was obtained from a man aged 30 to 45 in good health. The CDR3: CASSFSGLPGGEQYF. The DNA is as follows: TGTGCCAGCAGCTTTTCGGGTCTCCCCGGGGGCGAGCAGTACTTC. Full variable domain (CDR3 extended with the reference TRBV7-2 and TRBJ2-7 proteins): GAGVSQSPSNKVTEKGKDVELRCDPISGHTALYWYRQSLGQGLEFLIYFQGNSAPDKSGLPSDRFSAERTGGSVSTLTIQRTQQEDSAVYLCASSFSGLPGGEQYFGPGTRLTVT.